This T cell receptor (beta chain) was retrieved from a study of T cells in Graves' hyperthyroidism and ophthalmopathy. Study-wide results and caveats: Separating ophthalmopathy from stable hyperthyroidism was achieved by a 13 V-J model.

Graves' hyperthyroidism without ophthalmopathy progression within 18 months was termed stable. Uncontrolled infections, other autoimmune diseases, pregnancy or lactation led to exclusion of patients. Diagnosing involved the use of clinical symptoms, serum thyroxine and TRAb, thyroid ultrasound and orbital computed tomography. Of note for this clonotype: Its antigen is undetermined.

Deletions cut 4 bases from V and 6 bases from J, with 12 bases between. Germline V gives CDR1 MNHNS, CDR2 SASEGT. This CDR3 comprises 14 residues. The TCR beta CDR3 regions underwent amplification using RNA transcripts as the source. Primed by the HTBI set, a first-round RT-PCR was run on the TCR CDR3. TCRdb called the multiplex PCR reads again in MiXCR, with one record for every CDR3 protein. The repertoire holds around 400,000 distinct CDR3 sequences, with approximately 25% as singletons. The rearrangement uses TRBV6-1 and TRBJ1-4, with D hard to call. The sequenced sample consisted of blood. The sequence derives from a man aged 45 to 65 with Graves' hyperthyroidism. The DNA of the CDR3 is TGTGCCAGCAGTGGACCCGGCTGGGATGAAAAACTGTTTTTT. This encodes CASSGPGWDEKLFF.